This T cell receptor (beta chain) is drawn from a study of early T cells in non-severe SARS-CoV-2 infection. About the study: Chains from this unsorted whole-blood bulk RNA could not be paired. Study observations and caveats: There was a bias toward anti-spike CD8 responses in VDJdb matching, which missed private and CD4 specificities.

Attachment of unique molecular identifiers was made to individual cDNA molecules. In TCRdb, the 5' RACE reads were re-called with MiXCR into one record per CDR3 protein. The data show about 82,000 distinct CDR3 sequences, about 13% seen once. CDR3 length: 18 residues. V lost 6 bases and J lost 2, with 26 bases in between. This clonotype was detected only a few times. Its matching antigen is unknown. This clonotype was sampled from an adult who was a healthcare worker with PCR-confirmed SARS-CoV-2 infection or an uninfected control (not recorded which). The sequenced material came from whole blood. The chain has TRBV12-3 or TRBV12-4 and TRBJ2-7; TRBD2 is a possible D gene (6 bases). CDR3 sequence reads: CASSPGLLPSPRPYEQYF. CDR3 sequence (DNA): TGTGCCAGCAGCCCTGGACTACTACCCTCGCCCCGGCCCTACGAGCAGTACTTC.